This section outlines one T cell receptor beta chain sequence together with its context. Its cognate antigen has yet to be identified. Qualities for individual bases were not recorded, and no much larger clone is one base off. The data originate from a study of CD8 T cells in ankylosing spondylitis (dated by TCRdb to the late 2010s). Looking at the study overall: T cell receptor beta repertoires were profiled in healthy donors and ankylosing spondylitis patients so that disease-linked TCR variants could be found. The full study cohort comprised around 25 ankylosing spondylitis patients and 110 or so healthy donors. Peripheral blood samples were taken, and synovial fluid was additionally collected from ankylosing spondylitis patients.

What the work shows at the level of the full study, not this receptor alone: Some motif variants had previously been reported in the synovial fluid and blood of reactive arthritis patients, which suggests shared mechanisms of disease initiation. The disease-linked clones were reported to be significantly enriched in matched synovial fluid samples from ankylosing spondylitis patients. A CD8+ phenotype was shown by the disease-linked clones, which were found at relatively low frequencies in peripheral blood. A TCR beta motif of about 8 highly homologous amino acid variants appeared characteristic of blood from ankylosing spondylitis patients.

The CDR3 holds 18 amino acids from the cysteine to the phenylalanine. Only the CDR3 region is kept as DNA, spanning 54 bases read in frame from base 1. Trimming costs V 0 bases and J 1 base, and their ends lie 18 bases apart. CDR1 and CDR2 were assigned from the germline V gene as LGHNA and YSLEER. Sequencing was carried out with an Illumina HiSeq 2500. TCR beta libraries were prepared by quantitative 5'-RACE with molecular barcodes. The source study handled its data this way. To identify disease-linked TCR variants, a new computational method was used, one built on a probabilistic model of VDJ rearrangement. TCRdb handled the public reads itself, with Q25 trimming in fastp and clone calling in MiXCR, and kept productive beta chains. All rows with the same CDR3 protein become a single entry with the most common DNA and genes. The V and J calls and clone size come from TCRdb's table, not from the authors' own analysis. The sample profile shows 750,000 to 850,000 distinct CDR3 sequences; about an eighth of them were found once. Jointly, the top ten make up approximately 0.51% of the sample.

Rearrangement joined TRBV4-3 to TRBJ1-1; the D gene is unclear. The sequencing input was blood, either unsorted or a sorted T cell fraction (not recorded which). This sequence originates from a male donor with ankylosing spondylitis. The CDR3 reads CASSQDRRSGLRNTEAFF. The DNA sequence reads TGCGCCAGCAGCCAAGATCGTAGGTCCGGACTCAGGAACACTGAAGCTTTCTTT.